These T cell receptor beta chains were read from a single sample in a study of blood T cell repertoires in COVID-19. The protocol was immunoSEQ multiplex PCR, while the TCRdb copy is restricted to in-frame clones and leaves out a portion. The sample holds approximately 240,000 clones, roughly 84% seen once. The specimen was peripheral blood. Every receptor here comes from a middle-aged woman who had recovered from COVID-19. The CDR3 runs from the conserved cysteine through the conserved F or W. A D gene is named only where the DNA matches it firmly.

v_gene: TRBV5-1; d_gene: TRBD2; j_gene: TRBJ2-7; CDR3aa: CASSLVGGSTDEQYF
v_gene: TRBV7-2; d_gene: TRBD2; j_gene: TRBJ2-3; CDR3aa: CATSTSGRTDTQYF
v_gene: TRBV7-7; d_gene: TRBD1; j_gene: TRBJ1-2; CDR3aa: CASSIRGQGAGNYGYTF
v_gene: TRBV5-1; d_gene: -; j_gene: TRBJ1-6; CDR3aa: CASSLGQRGSPLHF
v_gene: TRBV27; d_gene: TRBD2; j_gene: TRBJ2-1; CDR3aa: CASVPGRRETRHEQFF
v_gene: TRBV7-3; d_gene: -; j_gene: TRBJ2-2; CDR3aa: CASSREALGVGELFF
v_gene: TRBV4-1; d_gene: TRBD1; j_gene: TRBJ2-5; CDR3aa: CASSQSRKPGQNQETQYF
v_gene: TRBV11-2; d_gene: -; j_gene: TRBJ2-3; CDR3aa: CASSHTDTQYF
v_gene: TRBV15; d_gene: TRBD1; j_gene: TRBJ2-5; CDR3aa: CATSRDPPGQIQETQYF
v_gene: TRBV6-5; d_gene: -; j_gene: TRBJ2-7; CDR3aa: CASGRRPGGYTEQYF
v_gene: TRBV5-1; d_gene: TRBD2; j_gene: TRBJ2-5; CDR3aa: CASSPTSGIAQETQYF
v_gene: TRBV28; d_gene: TRBD1; j_gene: TRBJ1-6; CDR3aa: CASSRMQGASSPLHF
v_gene: TRBV12-5; d_gene: -; j_gene: TRBJ2-3; CDR3aa: CASGLATRDTQYF
v_gene: TRBV7-2; d_gene: TRBD1; j_gene: TRBJ1-2; CDR3aa: CASRETGGRGYGYTF
v_gene: TRBV9; d_gene: TRBD1; j_gene: TRBJ1-1; CDR3aa: CASSFLSGTGDRAFF
v_gene: TRBV2; d_gene: TRBD2; j_gene: TRBJ2-5; CDR3aa: CASSLWTSGLETQYF
v_gene: TRBV7-6; d_gene: TRBD1; j_gene: TRBJ1-3; CDR3aa: CASSPRTGGAGNTIYF
v_gene: TRBV7-2; d_gene: -; j_gene: TRBJ1-2; CDR3aa: CASSLPAGGDYGYTF
v_gene: TRBV18; d_gene: -; j_gene: TRBJ1-1; CDR3aa: CASSQTQTVNTEAFF
v_gene: TRBV7-2; d_gene: -; j_gene: TRBJ2-7; CDR3aa: CASSLNLHYEQYF
v_gene: TRBV2; d_gene: TRBD1; j_gene: TRBJ1-5; CDR3aa: CASRGQENQPQHF
v_gene: TRBV5-5; d_gene: -; j_gene: TRBJ2-7; CDR3aa: CASSLAGLAYEQYF
v_gene: TRBV29-1; d_gene: TRBD1; j_gene: TRBJ1-2; CDR3aa: CSVDRGQWERGYTF
v_gene: TRBV6-6; d_gene: -; j_gene: TRBJ2-6; CDR3aa: CASFTGANVLTF
v_gene: TRBV6-6; d_gene: TRBD2; j_gene: TRBJ2-7; CDR3aa: CASSPSGLAVYEQYF
v_gene: TRBV3-1/TRBV3-2; d_gene: TRBD2; j_gene: TRBJ2-2; CDR3aa: CASSQDQLAGVVSGELFF
v_gene: TRBV18; d_gene: -; j_gene: TRBJ2-7; CDR3aa: CASSPLAAYEQYF
v_gene: TRBV5-4; d_gene: -; j_gene: TRBJ1-5; CDR3aa: CASKLWANYSNQPQHF
v_gene: TRBV11-3; d_gene: TRBD2; j_gene: TRBJ2-7; CDR3aa: CASSRIAGHEQYF
v_gene: TRBV29-1; d_gene: -; j_gene: TRBJ1-2; CDR3aa: CSVEGNYTGRDYGYTF
v_gene: TRBV19; d_gene: -; j_gene: TRBJ2-2; CDR3aa: CASSIVGGFNTGELFF
v_gene: TRBV5-1; d_gene: -; j_gene: TRBJ2-5; CDR3aa: CASSLATQVRETQYF
v_gene: TRBV19; d_gene: TRBD1; j_gene: TRBJ1-2; CDR3aa: CASSIGDRSNYGYTF
v_gene: TRBV6-2/TRBV6-3; d_gene: -; j_gene: TRBJ2-7; CDR3aa: CASSGEGELHEQYF
v_gene: TRBV30; d_gene: TRBD1; j_gene: TRBJ1-2; CDR3aa: CAWEGTGANYGYTF